This T cell receptor (beta chain) emerged from a study of T cells in Graves' hyperthyroidism and ophthalmopathy. With 3 bases removed from V and 1 base from J, the gap between germline ends came to 12 bases. This CDR3 has 16 residues. CDR1 is LNHDA and CDR2 is SQIVND in the germline V gene (reference sequence). From RNA transcripts, TCR beta CDR3 regions were amplified. The TCR CDR3 first-round RT-PCR relied on the HTBI primer set. One entry per CDR3 protein results from TCRdb running MiXCR on the multiplex PCR reads. Among about 200,000 distinct CDR3 sequences listed, about a sixth were seen once. The TCR originated in a woman between 50 and 59 years old with Graves' hyperthyroidism. The specimen was blood. The V and J genes are TRBV19 and TRBJ2-2, with a possible D match to TRBD1 (5 bases). Here the CDR3 reads CASSIQPTGNTGELFF. DNA of the CDR3: TGTGCCAGTAGTATCCAGCCCACAGGGAACACCGGGGAGCTGTTTTTT.